This T cell receptor beta chain is from a study of shared clonotypes between healthy human individuals. Study results and limitations: The sampled material consisted only of blood, and tissue repertoires are likely to differ. With a few donors compared, 4% to 5.5% of naive CD4 clonotypes were shared.

Remarks on this clone: What it recognizes is unknown.

The V end lost 4 bases, the J end lost 2 bases, and 15 bases lay between the germline ends. This CDR3 comprises 15 residues. The germline V gene has CDR1 SGHAT and CDR2 FQNNGV. The table came from immunoSEQ multiplex PCR; TCRdb's copy has only in-frame clones and leaves some out. The sample shows just under 350,000 clones, more than 60% of them seen only once. Every one of the donors was a Caucasian adult that lived in Nashville, Tennessee. The sequenced material came from memory CD4+ T cells sorted from blood. Stated subset: CD45RA-negative fraction. The J gene is TRBJ2-7, the V gene TRBV11-2; unclear D gene. The source is a man aged 25-45 years in good health. The CDR3, as DNA: TGTGCCAGCAGCTCTGGACGGTACAGCACCTACGAGCAGTACTTC. Translation gives CASSSGRYSTYEQYF.